The present T cell receptor beta chain was sequenced within a study of monozygotic twins with inflammatory bowel disease. Study conclusions and caveats: Repertoire similarity did not differ between concordant and discordant twins, possibly owing to limited power. Compared with healthy twins, IBD patients shared fewer clonotypes with others, especially with disease activity. Patient-specific immunosuppressive treatments may have made repertoires more variable.

On this clonotype: Its matching antigen is unknown.

CDR3 size: 14 residues. For every sample, eight separate reactions were used to make cDNA. For each CDR3 protein, TCRdb gives one entry from its re-call of the 5' RACE reads, without DNA. This sample's clone table lists approximately 330,000 distinct CDR3 sequences. This chain joins TRBV12-3 or TRBV12-4 and TRBJ1-5. Sample: blood. The TCR was taken from a human donor with ulcerative colitis or Crohn's disease, or a healthy co-twin of an affected twin (not recorded which). CDR3 region: CASSLRDGMKPQHF.